A single sample is the source of the 23 T cell receptor beta chains below, sequenced in a study of blood T cell repertoires in COVID-19. Sequencing was performed with immunoSEQ multiplex PCR; in TCRdb, only in-frame clones are kept and a portion is missing. Here the sample spans roughly 110,000 clones, 88% being singletons. The sequenced sample was peripheral blood. Receptors originate from a man aged 45 to 65 with active or convalescent COVID-19.

This clone was seen just once. The rearrangement links TRBV3-1 (or the pseudogene TRBV3-2) to TRBJ1-2, with 12 bases fitting TRBD1. Germline V gene data show CDR1 as LGHDT and CDR2 as YNNKEL (reference sequence). V was clipped by 4 bases and J by 3 bases; unmatched bases: 9. This CDR3 spans 17 amino acids. CDR3: CASSRLGTGGAYYGYTF. DNA for the CDR3: TGTGCCAGCAGCCGGTTAGGGACAGGGGGCGCTTACTATGGCTACACCTTC.

This clone has a single count. Other DNA sequences in the same sample also yield this CDR3. V and J are TRBV27 and TRBJ2-7; maybe TRBD2 (6 bases). CDR1 and CDR2 from the germline V gene are MNHEY and SMNVEV (reference sequence). The V and J ends lost 2 bases and 3 bases respectively, with 8 bases between them. The CDR3 contains 13 residues. The DNA for the CDR3 is TGTGCCAGCAGTTTAGCGGGGTACTACGAGCAGTACTTC. It is translated as CASSLAGYYEQYF.

This chain connects TRBV18 to TRBJ2-3, with 8 bases identical to TRBD1. Losses at the gene ends were 6 bases for V and 4 bases for J; bases not matched to a gene: 15. This CDR3 has 17 residues. Germline V gene sequence: CDR1 KGHSH, CDR2 LQKENI. CDR3 sequence: CASSGTGSNAWADTQYF. The DNA for the CDR3 is TGTGCCAGCTCGGGGACAGGCTCAAACGCTTGGGCAGATACGCAGTATTTT. Together with reference TRBV18 and TRBJ2-3, the CDR3 gives the full variable domain: NAGVMQNPRHLVRRRGQEARLRCSPMKGHSHVYWYRQLPEEGLKFMVYLQKENIIDESGMPKERFSAEFPKEGPSILRIQQVVRGDSAAYFCASSGTGSNAWADTQYFGPGTRLTVL.

This clone occurred once. The same CDR3 also results from other DNA sequences found in this sample. The chain couples TRBV20-1 to TRBJ1-1, with D uncertain. Looked up from germline, CDR1 is DFQATT and CDR2 is SNEGSKA (reference sequence). The CDR3 loop spans 11 amino acids. V gave up 0 bases and J gave up 4 bases, with 3 bases separating them. CDR3 region: CSARDSTEAFF. CDR3 nucleotides: TGCAGTGCTAGAGACAGCACTGAAGCTTTCTTT.

This clone was picked up one time. The chain recombines TRBV29-1 with TRBJ2-5; 7 bases fit TRBD2. The CDR3 is 14 amino acids. Germline CDR1 reads SQVTM; CDR2 reads ANQGSEA. After removal of 5 bases from V and 4 bases from J, the junction contained 10 bases not matched to a gene. The CDR3 reads CSVWGGRVGETQYF. CDR3 nucleotides: TGCAGCGTTTGGGGCGGGAGAGTTGGAGAGACCCAGTACTTC.

The V and J genes are TRBV7-2 and TRBJ1-1, with TRBD1 matching over 8 bases. V was pared by 5 bases and J by 0 bases, with 5 bases of the junction left unmatched. The CDR3 is 15 residues long. CDR1 and CDR2 from the germline V gene are SGHTA and FQGNSA. This CDR3 reads CASSQRTGLNTEAFF. In DNA, the CDR3 is TGTGCCAGCAGCCAGAGGACAGGGTTGAACACTGAAGCTTTCTTT. The full variable domain, its missing parts supplied by reference TRBV7-2 and TRBJ1-1, is GAGVSQSPSNKVTEKGKDVELRCDPISGHTALYWYRQSLGQGLEFLIYFQGNSAPDKSGLPSDRFSAERTGGSVSTLTIQRTQQEDSAVYLCASSQRTGLNTEAFFGQGTRLTVV.

The V gene is TRBV9, the J gene TRBJ2-1, with 11 bases lining up with TRBD2. Germline CDR1 is SGDLS and CDR2 is YYNGEE. V gave up 3 bases and J gave up 4 bases; unmatched junction bases: 6. This CDR3 has 16 amino acids. CDR3 loop: CASSGEGLAVYNEQFF. In DNA form, the CDR3 reads TGTGCCAGCAGCGGAGAGGGACTAGCGGTATACAATGAGCAGTTCTTC.

The genes are TRBV7-9 and TRBJ2-3, with 9 positions matching TRBD2. The CDR3 runs to 17 residues. Trimming removed 5 bases from V and 6 bases from J; junction bases left unmatched: 15. Germline V CDR1 and CDR2: SEHNR, FQNEAQ (reference sequence). CDR3 bases: TGTGCCAGCAGCGCTCGGATTAGCGGGAGCGCCCCGGATACGCAGTATTTT. Amino acid sequence: CASSARISGSAPDTQYF.

The V and J genes are TRBV7-2 and TRBJ2-7; tentative D call: TRBD2 (5 bases). Germline V gives CDR1 SGHTA, CDR2 FQGNSA. The CDR3 length is 14 residues. Trimming took off 2 bases at V and 0 bases at J, with 8 bases between the two ends. The CDR3 region has the DNA TGTGCCAGCAGCTTAATGGGGAGCTCCTACGAGCAGTACTTC. Translating it yields CASSLMGSSYEQYF.

The V gene is TRBV5-5, the J gene TRBJ1-3; D is undetermined. With 4 bases removed from V and 2 bases from J, the gap between germline ends came to 7 bases. The CDR3 covers 13 residues. Germline V gene lookup returns CDR1 SGHKS and CDR2 YYEKEE (reference sequence). Here the CDR3 DNA reads TGTGCCAGCAGCCTAGAGGCTGGAAACACCATATATTTT. It yields the protein CASSLEAGNTIYF.

The chain employs TRBV5-1 and TRBJ2-1; D might be TRBD2 (6 bases). V shed 4 bases and J shed 8 bases, with 16 bases lying between them. Germline lookup yields CDR1 SGHRS and CDR2 YFSETQ. This CDR3 has 14 residues. DNA of the CDR3: TGCGCCAGCAGCACAATTAGCGGCTTCGATGAGCAGTTCTTC. Amino acid sequence: CASSTISGFDEQFF.

The chain couples TRBV10-3 to TRBJ1-1, with D maybe TRBD1 (5 bases). Deletions cut 7 bases from V and 0 bases from J, with 9 bases between. The CDR3 consists of 13 residues. Per the germline V gene, CDR1 is ENHRY and CDR2 is SYGVKD. Here the CDR3 reads CAIKGNLNTEAFF. CDR3 DNA sequence: TGTGCCATCAAGGGGAACCTGAACACTGAAGCTTTCTTT.

The J gene is TRBJ1-1, the V gene TRBV3-1 (or the pseudogene TRBV3-2), with D maybe TRBD1 (6 bases). Germline V gene lookup returns CDR1 LGHDT and CDR2 YNNKEL (reference sequence). This CDR3 has 16 amino acids. V was trimmed by 0 bases and J by 1 base, leaving 12 bases between them. The CDR3 is CASSQDYQTGNTEAFF. In DNA, the CDR3 is TGTGCCAGCAGCCAAGATTACCAGACAGGGAACACTGAAGCTTTCTTT.

The chain uses TRBV11-2 and TRBJ2-7; 8 nucleotides match TRBD1. CDR3 length: 13 amino acids. J lost 3 bases, V lost 5 bases, and 3 bases had no gene match. CDR1 and CDR2 (germline): SGHAT, FQNNGV. The CDR3 protein is CASSGQGLYEQYF. The CDR3 coding sequence is TGTGCCAGCAGCGGACAGGGTCTCTACGAGCAGTACTTC.

J is TRBJ2-3 and V is TRBV7-9, with TRBD2 matching over 12 bases. The CDR3 consists of 15 residues. Losses at the gene ends were 6 bases for V and 5 bases for J; bases not matched to a gene: 6. Germline V lookup: CDR1 SEHNR, CDR2 FQNEAQ (reference sequence). The DNA for the CDR3 is TGTGCCAGCAGTTCCCTAGCGGGAGGGAGAGATACGCAGTATTTT. Amino acid sequence: CASSSLAGGRDTQYF.

V is TRBV7-8 and J is TRBJ2-3, with 7 bases matching TRBD2. CDR1 is SGHVS and CDR2 is FQNEAQ in the germline V gene. The CDR3 is 15 residues long. With V trimmed by 0 bases and J by 5 bases, 5 bases remained unmatched. CDR3 region: CASSLASGPGDTQYF. CDR3 coding DNA: TGTGCCAGCAGCTTAGCTAGCGGGCCTGGAGATACGCAGTATTTT.

V is TRBV2 and J is TRBJ2-7, with D maybe TRBD2 (6 bases). The CDR3 has 14 residues. Looked up from germline, CDR1 is SNHLY and CDR2 is FYNNEI. Between the trimmed V and J ends, which lost 3 bases and 0 bases, there was a span of 9 bases. The CDR3: CASSEGGDSYEQYF. The CDR3 coding sequence is TGTGCCAGCAGTGAGGGCGGGGACTCCTACGAGCAGTACTTC.

The CDR3 nucleotides read TGTGCCTGGATGCCGGGGAATGAGCAGTTCTTC. Its protein product is CAWMPGNEQFF. This rearrangement joins TRBV30 to TRBJ2-1; a possible D gene is TRBD2 (5 bases). This CDR3 comprises 11 residues. Germline assignment: CDR1 GTSNPN and CDR2 SVGIG (reference sequence). V dropped 4 bases and J dropped 7 bases, with 8 bases sitting between them.

The gene calls are TRBV7-8 and TRBJ1-3; D unresolved. Germline V gene sequence: CDR1 SGHVS, CDR2 FQNEAQ. With 4 bases removed from V and 0 bases from J, the gap between germline ends came to 10 bases. CDR3 length: 15 amino acids. CDR3 sequence: CASSSRAISGNTIYF. The CDR3 bases are TGTGCCAGCAGCTCGCGTGCCATCTCTGGAAACACCATATATTTT.

The CDR3 spells CASSLGGLPRNSPLHF. Here the CDR3 DNA reads TGTGCCAGCAGTTTAGGAGGCCTCCCGAGAAATTCACCCCTCCACTTT. This chain joins TRBV28 and TRBJ1-6, with D uncertain. The CDR3 totals 16 residues. The V gene lost 2 bases and the J gene lost 7 bases, with 15 bases spanning the gap. Per the germline V gene, CDR1 is MDHEN and CDR2 is SYDVKM. The whole variable domain, filled in from reference TRBV28 and TRBJ1-6, reads DVKVTQSSRYLVKRTGEKVFLECVQDMDHENMFWYRQDPGLGLRLIYFSYDVKMKEKGDIPEGYSVSREKKERFSLILESASTNQTSMYLCASSLGGLPRNSPLHFGNGTRLTVT.

This chain links TRBV7-9 with TRBJ2-5; weak D call: TRBD2 (6 bases). The CDR3 is made up of 13 amino acids. V gave up 11 bases and J gave up 2 bases, with 15 bases separating them. Germline V CDR1 and CDR2: SEHNR, FQNEAQ (reference sequence). The CDR3 reads CAARGGGQETQYF. Here the CDR3 DNA reads TGTGCCGCCCGGGGTGGGGGGCAAGAGACCCAGTACTTC.

The chain has TRBV18 and TRBJ1-1; 8 bases are shared with TRBD1. Looked up from germline, CDR1 is KGHSH and CDR2 is LQKENI. This CDR3 spans 13 amino acids. V lost 8 bases, J lost 7 bases, and 9 bases stayed unmatched. For the CDR3, the DNA is TGTGCCAGCGAAGGACAGGGTGGGGGTGAAGCTTTCTTT. As protein: CASEGQGGGEAFF.

The chain uses TRBV28 and TRBJ1-5, with a tentative D call TRBD1 (5 bases). V shed 4 bases and J shed 3 bases, with 10 bases lying between them. The germline V gene encodes CDR1 MDHEN and CDR2 SYDVKM. This CDR3 spans 14 amino acids. CDR3 bases: TGTGCCAGCAGTTCGGTCAGGGCCAATCAGCCCCAGCATTTT. Protein: CASSSVRANQPQHF.